This T cell receptor beta chain was obtained from a study of blood T cell repertoires in COVID-19. Original data processing: Estimation of nucleated cell counts was performed using reference gene primer amplification. Produced via immunoSEQ multiplex PCR; TCRdb's table is partial and in-frame only. V, J and clone size are those of that table, while D and trimming were read from the DNA. In the table there are around 200,000 clones, around 85% of which are singletons. Looked up from germline, CDR1 is MGHRA and CDR2 is YSYEKL. Deletions cut 3 bases from V and 5 bases from J, with 14 bases between. There are 15 residues in the CDR3.

Material: peripheral blood. This chain connects TRBV4-1 to TRBJ1-5; D might be TRBD1 (5 bases). This TCR came from a person aged 65-85 years with COVID-19, enrolled during active disease. CDR3 DNA sequence: TGCGCCAGCAGCCAGGAGACAGTACGGGATCAGCCCCAGCATTTT. Its protein product is CASSQETVRDQPQHF.